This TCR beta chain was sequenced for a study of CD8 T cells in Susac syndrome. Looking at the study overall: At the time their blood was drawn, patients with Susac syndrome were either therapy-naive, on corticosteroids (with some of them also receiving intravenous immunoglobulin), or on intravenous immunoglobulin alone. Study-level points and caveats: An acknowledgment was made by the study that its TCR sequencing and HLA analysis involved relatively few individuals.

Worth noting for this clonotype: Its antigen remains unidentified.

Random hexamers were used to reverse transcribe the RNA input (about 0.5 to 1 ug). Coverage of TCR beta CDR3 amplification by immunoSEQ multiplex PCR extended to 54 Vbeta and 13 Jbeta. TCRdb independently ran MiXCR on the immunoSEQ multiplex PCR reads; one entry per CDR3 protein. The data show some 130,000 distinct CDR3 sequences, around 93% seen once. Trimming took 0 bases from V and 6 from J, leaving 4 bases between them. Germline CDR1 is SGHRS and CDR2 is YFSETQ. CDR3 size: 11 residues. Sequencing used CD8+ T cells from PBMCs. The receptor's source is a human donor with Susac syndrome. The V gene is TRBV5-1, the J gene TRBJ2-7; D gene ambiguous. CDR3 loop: CASSLGIEQYF. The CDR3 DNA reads TGCGCCAGCAGCTTGGGGATCGAGCAGTACTTC.